These 32 T cell receptor beta chains came from one sample sequenced in a study of blood T cell repertoires in COVID-19. Assay used: immunoSEQ multiplex PCR; TCRdb lists only in-frame clones, some missing. The table lists under 150,000 clones, 69% of them singletons. Sequencing used peripheral blood. All receptors come from a woman aged 70-85 years with acute or convalescent COVID-19.

The V and J genes are TRBV19 and TRBJ2-1; TRBD1 agrees at 7 bases. The CDR3 has 16 amino acids. Germline CDR1 LNHDA, CDR2 SQIVND (reference sequence). The trim removed 7 bases at V and 3 bases at J, leaving 12 bases unmatched. For the CDR3, the DNA is TGTGCCAGTACCCATCGACAGGGTCTGGGCTACAATGAGCAGTTCTTC. It codes for CASTHRQGLGYNEQFF.

The chain couples TRBV4-1 to TRBJ1-3; 11 bases are shared with TRBD1. After removal of 0 bases from V and 2 bases from J, the junction contained 3 bases not matched to a gene. The CDR3 is 17 residues long. Germline CDR1 MGHRA, CDR2 YSYEKL. CDR3 residues: CASSQDPGQGAGNTIYF. DNA for the CDR3: TGCGCCAGCAGCCAAGATCCGGGACAGGGGGCTGGAAACACCATATATTTT.

The V gene is TRBV18, the J gene TRBJ2-5, with 10 bases that match TRBD2. V lost 3 bases to trimming and J lost 6 bases; unmatched junction nucleotides: 4. Germline assignment: CDR1 KGHSH and CDR2 LQKENI. This CDR3 contains 14 residues. This CDR3 reads CASSPSSGSQTQYF. DNA of the CDR3: TGTGCCAGCTCACCCTCTAGCGGGAGTCAGACCCAGTACTTC.

This clone has more than one count but fewer than ten. The chain uses TRBV6-2 or TRBV6-3 and TRBJ2-5, with a possible D match to TRBD1 (6 bases). V was trimmed by 6 bases and J by 5 bases, leaving 16 bases between them. Per germline, CDR1 MNHEY and CDR2 SVGEGT. The CDR3 spans 14 residues. Here the CDR3 reads CASSSRGDGETQYF. The DNA of the CDR3 is TGTGCCAGCAGCTCCAGGGGTGACGGGGAGACCCAGTACTTC.

The chain links TRBV4-2 to TRBJ1-3; 9 nucleotides agree with TRBD1. The V gene end was trimmed by 0 bases and the J gene end by 4 bases; junction bases not matched to a gene: 4. The germline CDR1 and CDR2 sequences are LGHNA and YNFKEQ. The CDR3 is 16 amino acids. Written as DNA, the CDR3 is TGTGCCAGCAGCCAAGAGAACAGGGGGCAAGGAAACACCATATATTTT. It encodes CASSQENRGQGNTIYF.

The chain has TRBV4-3 and TRBJ2-3, with TRBD1 matching 9 bases. V lost 2 bases to trimming and J lost 5 bases; unmatched junction nucleotides: 8. The CDR3 has 16 residues. The germline CDR1 and CDR2 sequences are LGHNA and YSLEER. The CDR3 sequence is CASSQQAGTGRDTQYF. CDR3 in DNA: TGCGCCAGCAGCCAACAAGCCGGGACAGGGAGAGATACGCAGTATTTT.

This clone was counted a few times. V gene TRBV24-1 combines with J gene TRBJ2-7, with 8 bases lining up with TRBD1. Trimming took 3 bases from V and 2 from J; bases not matched to a gene: 11. The CDR3 loop spans 17 amino acids. Per germline, CDR1 KGHDR and CDR2 SFDVKD. CDR3: CATSDGGTGDNTYEQYF. DNA for the CDR3: TGTGCCACCAGTGATGGGGGGACAGGCGACAATACCTACGAGCAGTACTTC.

This clone has just a few counts. V is TRBV11-2 and J is TRBJ1-1; TRBD1 is a possible D gene (5 bases). Germline V gives CDR1 SGHAT, CDR2 FQNNGV. This CDR3 has 14 residues. V was clipped by 5 bases and J by 0 bases, with 10 bases between them. The CDR3 protein is CASSRWGLNTEAFF. The CDR3 DNA reads TGTGCCAGCAGCCGTTGGGGCTTGAACACTGAAGCTTTCTTT.

The rearrangement links TRBV19 to TRBJ2-7, with 8 bases fitting TRBD1. V shed 6 bases and J 1 base; nucleotides not matched to a gene: 5. Germline V gives CDR1 LNHDA, CDR2 SQIVND (reference sequence). The CDR3 runs to 14 residues. CDR3: CASSRTGGSYEQYF. CDR3 nucleotide sequence: TGTGCCAGTAGCCGAACAGGGGGGTCCTACGAGCAGTACTTC.

This chain connects TRBV29-1 to TRBJ2-7; the match to TRBD2 covers 7 bases. The germline gives CDR1 SQVTM, CDR2 ANQGSEA. The CDR3 is made up of 11 amino acids. V trimming: 7 bases; J trimming: 7 bases; junction bases outside the gene matches: 7. The DNA of the CDR3 is TGCAGCGGAGAAACAGCGGGGGAGCAGTACTTC. Translated: CSGETAGEQYF.

This chain connects TRBV4-2 to TRBJ1-1; D unclear. CDR3 length: 16 residues. V lost 0 bases to trimming and J lost 5 bases, with 16 bases between them. Looked up from germline, CDR1 is LGHNA and CDR2 is YNFKEQ. The CDR3 region is CASSQDRKVSGTEAFF. CDR3 nucleotide sequence: TGTGCCAGCAGCCAAGATAGAAAGGTATCGGGGACTGAAGCTTTCTTT.

CDR3 DNA sequence: TGTGCCAGCAGTTCCTTGACAGATTTACCTTACGAGCAGTACTTC. This codes for CASSSLTDLPYEQYF. The chain recombines TRBV27 with TRBJ2-7, with D possibly matching TRBD1 (5 bases). Trimming took 4 bases from V and 4 from J, leaving 17 bases between them. Germline CDR1 is MNHEY and CDR2 is SMNVEV (reference sequence). The CDR3 consists of 15 residues.

CDR3 residues: CASSAGRGGPNSPLHF. DNA of the CDR3: TGTGCCAGCAGTGCGGGTAGGGGGGGACCTAATTCACCCCTCCACTTT. This chain uses TRBV25-1 with TRBJ1-6; a weak D match, TRBD1 (6 bases). This CDR3 region has 16 residues. Germline assignment: CDR1 MGHDK and CDR2 SYGVNS. V was clipped by 4 bases and J by 6 bases, with 16 bases between them.

The chain uses TRBV28 and TRBJ1-5; 8 positions match TRBD1. CDR3 size: 15 residues. The germline V gene has CDR1 MDHEN and CDR2 SYDVKM. V trimming: 2 bases; J trimming: 5 bases; junction bases outside the gene matches: 5. CDR3 nucleotides: TGTGCCAGCAGTTTACGGCAGGGGGCCTATCAGCCCCAGCATTTT. Encoded protein: CASSLRQGAYQPQHF.

The gene calls are TRBV5-1 and TRBJ1-5, with TRBD1 matching 7 bases. Looked up from germline, CDR1 is SGHRS and CDR2 is YFSETQ. V lost 4 bases, J lost 4 bases, and 5 bases stayed unmatched. This CDR3 spans 14 amino acids. This CDR3 is CASSPGTVNQPQHF. The CDR3 DNA reads TGCGCCAGCAGCCCCGGGACAGTGAATCAGCCCCAGCATTTT.

J is TRBJ2-1 and V is TRBV18, with TRBD2 matching over 12 bases. CDR1 KGHSH and CDR2 LQKENI come from the germline V gene. The CDR3 is 17 amino acids. V was clipped by 3 bases and J by 2 bases; unmatched bases: 5. DNA of the CDR3: TGTGCCAGCTCACCCCGGACTAGCGGGACCCCCTACAATGAGCAGTTCTTC. It yields the protein CASSPRTSGTPYNEQFF.

The gene calls are TRBV6-6 and TRBJ2-6; D is unresolved. The CDR3 covers 15 residues. V was shortened by 5 bases and J by 0 bases, with 8 bases between the two germline ends. CDR1 and CDR2 (germline): MNHNY, SVGAGI (reference sequence). The DNA for the CDR3 is TGTGCCAGCAGTCCCGGAGTCTCTGGGGCCAACGTCCTGACTTTC. The encoded protein is CASSPGVSGANVLTF.

This clone has a handful of counts. This chain joins TRBV19 and TRBJ2-7; 10 positions match TRBD1. This CDR3 is 13 amino acids long. Germline CDR1 LNHDA, CDR2 SQIVND (reference sequence). V lost 3 bases and J lost 5; bases outside the gene matches: 1. The CDR3 protein is CASSMGTGDEQYF. The CDR3 DNA is TGTGCCAGTAGTATGGGGACAGGGGACGAGCAGTACTTC.

J is TRBJ2-2 and V is TRBV3-1 (or the pseudogene TRBV3-2); D perhaps matches TRBD1 (6 bases). This CDR3 spans 15 amino acids. CDR1 is LGHDT, CDR2 YNNKEL, per germline (reference sequence). Deletions cut 4 bases from V and 2 bases from J, with 11 bases between. CDR3 sequence reads: CASSPGDLNTGELFF. The CDR3 region has the DNA TGTGCCAGCAGCCCAGGGGATTTAAACACCGGGGAGCTGTTTTTT.

The chain couples TRBV10-2 to TRBJ1-2; D is perhaps TRBD1 (6 bases). Germline V CDR1 and CDR2: WSHSY, SAAADI. With 11 bases removed from V and 5 bases from J, the gap between germline ends came to 21 bases. This CDR3 is 14 amino acids long. The CDR3 sequence: CASKAEAGVYGYTF. In DNA form, the CDR3 reads TGCGCCTCGAAAGCAGAGGCAGGGGTGTATGGCTACACCTTC.

This clone was detected only a few times. V gene TRBV7-9 combines with J gene TRBJ2-1; TRBD2 matches at 9 bases. J gave up 2 bases and V 5 bases, and 4 bases lay outside the gene matches. The CDR3 covers 15 residues. CDR1 and CDR2 from the germline V gene are SEHNR and FQNEAQ (reference sequence). The CDR3 here is CASSAGGGAYNEQFF. The CDR3 region has the DNA TGTGCCAGCAGCGCAGGCGGGGGGGCCTACAATGAGCAGTTCTTC.

The rearrangement joins TRBV3-1 (or the pseudogene TRBV3-2) to TRBJ1-1, with D maybe TRBD1 (5 bases). The CDR3 has 13 residues. Germline V gene lookup returns CDR1 LGHDT and CDR2 YNNKEL (reference sequence). Between the trimmed V and J ends, which lost 2 bases and 1 base, there was a span of 5 bases. CDR3 sequence: CASSQTGNTEAFF. CDR3 DNA sequence: TGTGCCAGCAGCCAAACAGGGAACACTGAAGCTTTCTTT.

The gene calls are TRBV25-1 and TRBJ1-3; no clear D gene. Between the trimmed V and J ends, which lost 1 base and 3 bases, there was a span of 7 bases. The length of the CDR3 is 14 residues. From germline, CDR1 is MGHDK and CDR2 SYGVNS. CDR3 region: CASSEFGDGNTIYF. CDR3 in DNA: TGTGCCAGCAGTGAATTCGGGGATGGAAACACCATATATTTT.

This rearrangement joins TRBV24-1 to TRBJ2-2; TRBD1 is a possible D gene (7 bases). CDR1 KGHDR and CDR2 SFDVKD come from the germline V gene. Trimming took 4 bases from V and 7 from J, leaving 21 bases between them. The CDR3 length is 17 residues. CDR3 coding DNA: TGTGCCACCAGTGACGCCCGCAGGGGGGATTCCCGCGGGGAGCTGTTTTTT. It translates to CATSDARRGDSRGELFF.

This clone was observed a few times. This chain connects TRBV3-1 (or the pseudogene TRBV3-2) to TRBJ1-2; 10 bases match TRBD1. V was clipped by 4 bases and J by 2 bases; unmatched bases: 10. The germline V gene has CDR1 LGHDT and CDR2 YNNKEL (reference sequence). CDR3 length: 17 residues. The CDR3 protein is CASSPGQGNFWNYGYTF. Here the CDR3 DNA reads TGTGCCAGCAGCCCGGGACAGGGGAATTTCTGGAACTATGGCTACACCTTC.

This chain uses TRBV5-4 with TRBJ2-1; 9 nucleotides match TRBD2. Germline CDR1 reads SGHNT; CDR2 reads YYREEE (reference sequence). CDR3 length: 18 residues. Trimming removed 0 bases from V and 4 bases from J; junction bases left unmatched: 11. The CDR3 coding sequence is TGTGCCAGCAGCTTGGCGCGTGCCCGACTAGCGGTATACAATGAGCAGTTCTTC. It translates to CASSLARARLAVYNEQFF.

The chain has TRBV12-5 and TRBJ2-1; TRBD2 matches at 7 bases. The CDR3 is made up of 16 amino acids. With 0 bases clipped from V and 6 bases from J, the junction kept 8 bases outside the gene matches. Germline V gene lookup returns CDR1 LGHNT and CDR2 FRNRAP. CDR3: CASGLVLGEGRNEQFF. As DNA, the CDR3 is TGTGCTAGTGGTTTGGTACTGGGGGAGGGCCGCAATGAGCAGTTCTTC.

This clone has a handful of counts. The chain links TRBV5-1 to TRBJ2-7; 11 bases map to TRBD1. Germline assignment: CDR1 SGHRS and CDR2 YFSETQ. The V gene end was trimmed by 4 bases and the J gene end by 0 bases; junction bases not matched to a gene: 0. There are 14 residues in the CDR3. In nucleotides, the CDR3 is TGCGCCAGCAGCGGACAGGGGGCCTCCTACGAGCAGTACTTC. Amino acid sequence: CASSGQGASYEQYF.

This clone has just a few counts. The chain combines TRBV28 with TRBJ1-1; a possible D gene is TRBD1 (6 bases). CDR1 is MDHEN, CDR2 SYDVKM, per germline. This CDR3 has 15 residues. V was trimmed by 7 bases and J by 0 bases, leaving 15 bases between them. For the CDR3, the DNA is TGTGCCAGCAAAAGTACAGGGCACATGAACACTGAAGCTTTCTTT. It is translated as CASKSTGHMNTEAFF.

The chain employs TRBV5-1 and TRBJ2-3, with a tentative D call TRBD2 (6 bases). Germline loops: CDR1 SGHRS, CDR2 YFSETQ. The CDR3 has 16 amino acids. The V end lost 1 base, the J end lost 1 base, and 13 bases lay between the germline ends. CDR3 sequence: CASSLLAGKGTDTQYF. The DNA for the CDR3 is TGCGCCAGCAGCTTGTTGGCGGGGAAGGGCACAGATACGCAGTATTTT. Looking up the rest from reference TRBV5-1 and TRBJ2-3 gives the full variable domain: KAGVTQTPRYLIKTRGQQVTLSCSPISGHRSVSWYQQTPGQGLQFLFEYFSETQRNKGNFPGRFSGRQFSNSRSEMNVSTLELGDSALYLCASSLLAGKGTDTQYFGPGTRLTVL.

This rearrangement joins TRBV10-3 to TRBJ1-5, with D possibly being TRBD1 (6 bases). Trimming took off 3 bases at V and 1 base at J, with 13 bases between the two ends. The CDR3 sequence is 16 residues long. Germline CDR1 and CDR2: ENHRY and SYGVKD. Written as DNA, the CDR3 is TGTGCCATCAGTGAAAGGGTCGGACAGAGCAATCAGCCCCAGCATTTT. This encodes CAISERVGQSNQPQHF.

V and J are TRBV19 and TRBJ2-1, with 14 bases that match TRBD2. Looked up from germline, CDR1 is LNHDA and CDR2 is SQIVND (reference sequence). This CDR3 region has 16 residues. Unmatched junction bases numbered 14, after V lost 10 bases and J lost 9 bases. The CDR3 sequence is CATKRVTSGRAIEQFF. The CDR3 DNA follows: TGTGCCACTAAAAGGGTGACTAGCGGGAGGGCCATTGAGCAGTTCTTC.